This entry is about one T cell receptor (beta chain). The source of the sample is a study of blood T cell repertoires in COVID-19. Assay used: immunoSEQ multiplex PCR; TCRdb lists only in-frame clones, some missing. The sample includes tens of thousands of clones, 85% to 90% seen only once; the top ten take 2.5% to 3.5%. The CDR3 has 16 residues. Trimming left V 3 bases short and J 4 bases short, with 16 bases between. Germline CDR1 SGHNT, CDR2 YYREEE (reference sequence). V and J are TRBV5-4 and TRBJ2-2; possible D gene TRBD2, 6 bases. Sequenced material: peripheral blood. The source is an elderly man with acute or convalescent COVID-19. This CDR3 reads CASSSGGGIGTGELFF. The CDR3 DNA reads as TGTGCCAGCAGCTCAGGTGGGGGGATTGGCACCGGGGAGCTGTTTTTT. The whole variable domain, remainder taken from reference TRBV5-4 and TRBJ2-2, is ETGVTQSPTHLIKTRGQQVTLRCSSQSGHNTVSWYQQALGQGPQFIFQYYREEENGRGNFPPRFSGLQFPNYSSELNVNALELDDSALYLCASSSGGGIGTGELFFGEGSRLTVL.